A single sample is the source of the 13 T cell receptor beta chains below, sequenced in a study of naive and memory T cell subsets. Amplification of ligated cDNA took four PCR rounds with SP2 and nested alpha and beta constant primers. Each CDR3 protein gets one entry after TCRdb re-called the 5' RACE reads with MiXCR. This sample yields about 62,000 distinct CDR3 sequences, of which approximately 8% are seen a single time; around 21% belongs to the top ten. The library had UMIs added by 3' ligation of an oligonucleotide to TCR cDNA. The receptor source for this set is a female donor in good health.

This chain links TRBV15 with TRBJ2-4; D is ambiguous. The germline V gene encodes CDR1 LNHNV and CDR2 YYDKDF (reference sequence). Trimming took 0 bases from V and 3 from J, leaving 15 bases between them. The CDR3 extends over 17 amino acids. For the CDR3, the DNA is TGTGCCACCAGCAGAGAGGGGATGGTGGGCGTCAAAAACATTCAGTACTTC. This encodes CATSREGMVGVKNIQYF. Based on the CDR3 plus reference TRBV15 and TRBJ2-4, the full variable domain is DAMVIQNPRYQVTQFGKPVTLSCSQTLNHNVMYWYQQKSSQAPKLLFHYYDKDFNNEADTPDNFQSRRPNTSFCFLDIRSPGLGDTAMYLCATSREGMVGVKNIQYFGAGTRLSVL.

This clonotype was counted only a few times. The V gene is TRBV5-1, the J gene TRBJ2-3; TRBD2 agrees at 7 bases. Germline values: CDR1 SGHRS, CDR2 YFSETQ. Germline trimming cut 5 bases from V and 6 bases from J; bases unmatched to any gene: 12. This CDR3 has 15 residues. The CDR3 DNA reads TGCGCCAGCAGACCAGGGACTACCATCCCGGATACGCAGTATTTT. This gives the protein CASRPGTTIPDTQYF.

This clonotype was seen a few times. CDR3 DNA sequence: TGCGCCAGCAGTGCAGGGGGGAGTACTGAAGCTTTCTTT. It is translated as CASSAGGSTEAFF. J is TRBJ1-1 and V is TRBV10-2, with 7 positions matching TRBD1. The length of the CDR3 is 13 residues. In germline, CDR1 is WSHSY, CDR2 SAAADI. V shed 4 bases, J shed 5 bases, and the junction held 4 bases outside the gene matches.

The chain links TRBV30 to TRBJ1-5; a possible D gene is TRBD1 (5 bases). The CDR3 consists of 15 residues. V was cut by 3 bases and J by 0 bases, with 12 bases left in between. Germline CDR1 reads GTSNPN; CDR2 reads SVGIG (reference sequence). The CDR3 DNA reads TGTGCCTGGAGGAGGGACGGAGTTAGCAATCAGCCCCAGCATTTT. Its protein product is CAWRRDGVSNQPQHF.

This clonotype was detected ten times or more. J is TRBJ1-5 and V is TRBV20-1; 8 positions match TRBD1. The germline V gene encodes CDR1 DFQATT and CDR2 SNEGSKA (reference sequence). This CDR3 spans 13 amino acids. The junction had 3 bases not matched to a gene; V was cut back by 2 bases and J by 6 bases. CDR3 in amino acids: CSARQGASQPQHF. CDR3 DNA: TGCAGTGCTAGACAGGGGGCAAGTCAGCCCCAGCATTTT.

This clonotype has a handful of counts. This chain links TRBV6-5 with TRBJ1-1; TRBD1 agrees at 8 bases. Germline lookup yields CDR1 MNHEY and CDR2 SVGAGI. The CDR3 consists of 14 residues. V trimming: 6 bases; J trimming: 7 bases; junction bases outside the gene matches: 10. This chain's CDR3 is CASRQDRVLFEAFF. The CDR3 DNA follows: TGTGCCAGCAGACAGGACAGGGTACTCTTTGAAGCTTTCTTT.

V usage is TRBV29-1 and J usage is TRBJ2-3, with 8 bases lining up with TRBD2. The CDR3 consists of 15 residues. Germline V gives CDR1 SQVTM, CDR2 ANQGSEA. The junction had 8 bases not matched to a gene; V was cut back by 6 bases and J by 0 bases. The CDR3 protein is CSVHQRTSSTDTQYF. The CDR3 DNA reads TGCAGCGTACACCAAAGGACTAGCAGCACAGATACGCAGTATTTT.

The table lists this clonotype with many counts. The chain combines TRBV7-9 with TRBJ1-3; D unclear. The germline V gene has CDR1 SEHNR and CDR2 FQNEAQ (reference sequence). The CDR3 loop spans 17 amino acids. V lost 5 bases and J 0 bases, leaving 17 bases between the germline ends. CDR3 sequence reads: CASSPVGGPVSGNTIYF. CDR3 DNA sequence: TGTGCCAGCAGCCCCGTGGGAGGCCCTGTCTCTGGAAACACCATATATTTT.

This clonotype was detected only a few times. The J gene is TRBJ2-7, the V gene TRBV18, with TRBD2 identical over 14 bases. CDR3 size: 19 residues. Germline loops: CDR1 KGHSH, CDR2 LQKENI. V was clipped by 3 bases and J by 7 bases; unmatched bases: 17. The CDR3 loop is CASSPSLGTSGSPLGEQYF. As DNA, the CDR3 is TGTGCCAGCTCACCTAGCTTGGGGACTAGCGGGAGTCCCCTTGGTGAGCAGTACTTC.

This clonotype came up many times. The chain recombines TRBV14 with TRBJ1-1, with D possibly matching TRBD1 (6 bases). The CDR3 runs 14 residues. V was cut by 0 bases and J by 3 bases, with 8 bases left in between. CDR1 is SGHDN, CDR2 FVKESK, per germline. The DNA of the CDR3 is TGTGCCAGCAGCCAAGATGCAGGGGACACTGAAGCTTTCTTT. Translated: CASSQDAGDTEAFF.

This clonotype has only a few counts. This chain joins TRBV30 and TRBJ1-1; D perhaps matches TRBD1 (6 bases). Trimming removed 8 bases from V and 1 base from J, with 20 bases in between. The CDR3 runs to 15 residues. The germline V gene has CDR1 GTSNPN and CDR2 SVGIG (reference sequence). The CDR3 nucleotides are TGTGCCAGGACGGGGGGCCTCGGGTGGAACACTGAAGCTTTCTTT. The encoded protein is CARTGGLGWNTEAFF.

This chain uses TRBV3-1 with TRBJ2-7; D might be TRBD1 (6 bases). Per the germline V gene, CDR1 is LGHDT and CDR2 is YNNKEL (reference sequence). CDR3 length equals 13 residues. V shed 5 bases and J shed 2 bases, with 10 bases lying between them. CDR3 region: CASSSRTAYEQYF. CDR3 DNA: TGTGCCAGCAGCTCCCGGACAGCCTACGAGCAGTACTTC.

V gene TRBV6-5 combines with J gene TRBJ2-1; weak D call: TRBD1 (7 bases). The CDR3 has 13 residues. The V end lost 5 bases, the J end lost 7 bases, and 12 bases lay between the germline ends. CDR1 and CDR2 (germline): MNHEY, SVGAGI. The chain's CDR3 is CASSLTGRNEQFF. DNA for the CDR3: TGTGCCAGCAGTCTGACAGGGAGGAATGAGCAGTTCTTC.